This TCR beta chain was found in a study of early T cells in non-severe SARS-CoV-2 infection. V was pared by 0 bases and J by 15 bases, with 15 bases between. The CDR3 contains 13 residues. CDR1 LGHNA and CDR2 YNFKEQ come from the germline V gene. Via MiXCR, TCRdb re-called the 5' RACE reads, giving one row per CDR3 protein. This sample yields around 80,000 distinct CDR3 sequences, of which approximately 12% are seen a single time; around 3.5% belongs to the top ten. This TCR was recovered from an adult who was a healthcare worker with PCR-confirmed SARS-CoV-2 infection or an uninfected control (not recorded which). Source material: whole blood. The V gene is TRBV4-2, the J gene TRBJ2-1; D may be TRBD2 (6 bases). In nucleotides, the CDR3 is TGTGCCAGCAGCCAAGATGGGGCGGGAAAAGGGTTCTTC. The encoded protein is CASSQDGAGKGFF.